This paragraph covers one TCR beta chain sequence. Its antigen is currently unknown. The source of the sample is a study of cytomegalovirus exposure and HLA in healthy donors. General study points: Overall, around 160 TCR beta chains were annotated as cytomegalovirus-associated.

Measured with immunoSEQ multiplex PCR; TCRdb has only the in-frame clones, and not every one. The sample shows 200,000 or so clones, approximately 80% of them seen only once. V was pared by 4 bases and J by 0 bases, with 10 bases between. This CDR3 has 15 amino acids. CDR1 and CDR2 (germline): SGHTA, FQGNSA. The chain carries TRBV7-2 and TRBJ2-1; the D gene is possibly TRBD2 (6 bases). The source is a woman younger than 45 in good health and CMV-seropositive. The sample was PBMCs. In nucleotides, the CDR3 is TGTGCCAGCAGCTCGCGGGGCCCCTCCTACAATGAGCAGTTCTTC. It specifies CASSSRGPSYNEQFF.